This T cell receptor (beta chain) originates from a study of cytomegalovirus exposure and HLA in healthy donors. Study-level information: The study placed 80% to 85% of its roughly 400 genotyped donors in the Caucasian-associated ancestry cluster.

The PCR was carried out with 60 Vbeta primers and 13 Jbeta primers. Generated by immunoSEQ multiplex PCR, the TCRdb table keeps only in-frame clones and is missing some. The table lists roughly 55,000 clones. Comment on this clone: The antigen is unknown.

General study findings and limits: Confirmation was obtained in vitro that three CMV-associated chains are specific for CMV antigens. Follow-up analysis seemed to connect common viral pathogens with several of the most significant clusters identified.

Healthy bone marrow donors made up the cohort. The V gene's germline CDR1 is SEHNR and CDR2 FQNEAQ (reference sequence). This CDR3 comprises 16 residues. The V end was cut by 3 bases, the J end by 3 bases, with 12 bases between. The sequenced material came from PBMCs. V usage is TRBV7-9 and J usage is TRBJ1-6, with D hard to call. The receptor was derived from a man over 45 in good health and CMV-seropositive. The CDR3 nucleotides are TGTGCCAGCAGCTTGGGAGTCCCGTTCTATAATTCACCCCTCCACTTT. Its protein is CASSLGVPFYNSPLHF.